This TCR beta chain stems from a study of post-analysis software for immune sequencing data. Study-wide background: Relapsing-remitting, secondary progressive and progressive-relapsing multiple sclerosis courses were included. Study observations and caveats: Higher frequency in patients than in controls was seen for roughly five TRBV segments, with TRBV5-6, TRBV5-1 and TRBV20-1 among them. Under the F measure, samples that were prepared in one batch clustered strongly together.

TCR beta cDNA libraries had unique molecular identifiers. A single record per CDR3 protein comes from TCRdb applying MiXCR to the PCR reads. Of about 810,000 distinct CDR3 sequences in the sample, approximately 53% were seen once. V was pared by 7 bases and J by 4 bases, with 14 bases between. Germline V gene sequence: CDR1 MDHEN, CDR2 SYDVKM. The CDR3 extends over 14 amino acids. As regards this clonotype: Its target is not known.

This receptor was identified in a girl between 5 and 17 years old with multiple sclerosis. V usage is TRBV28 and J usage is TRBJ1-5, with D uncertain. Sequenced sample: blood. CDR3 sequence: CASTAPGPNQPQHF. The CDR3 DNA sequence: TGTGCCAGCACCGCACCGGGCCCTAATCAGCCCCAGCATTTT.